The present entry profiles one T cell receptor (beta chain) with its context. This CDR3 comprises 11 residues. The V gene's germline CDR1 is SQVTM and CDR2 ANQGSEA. The V end lost 6 bases, the J end lost 8 bases, and 11 bases lay between the germline ends. The data were taken from a study of Tregs in tolerant kidney transplant recipients. This table comes from immunoSEQ multiplex PCR, and its TCRdb copy is limited to in-frame clones, with some not included. The sample shows 15,000 to 18,000 clones, roughly nine tenths of them seen only once. The material sequenced was CD8+ T cells from blood. The V gene is TRBV29-1, the J gene TRBJ2-1, with D perhaps matching TRBD2 (6 bases). The source is a human donor in good health. The CDR3 protein is CSVTRRDEQFF. Here the CDR3 DNA reads TGCAGCGTGACTAGGAGGGATGAGCAGTTCTTC.